These 2 T cell receptor beta chains share one sample of origin, sequenced in a study of OX40 agonist ivuxolimab in advanced cancers. Libraries were built with the immunoSEQ multiplex PCR assay. In its TCRdb copy, this immuneACCESS table keeps in-frame sequences only and misses some clones. Where compared with another copy, unresolved V genes explain less than half of these, and the others have no known cause. This sample comprises about 120,000 clones, approximately 92% of them detected only once. Together, the top ten hold around 0.57% of the sample. The material sequenced was CD4+ or CD8+ T cells sorted from blood, taken in a trial of the OX40 agonist ivuxolimab. The receptor set was obtained from an adult with an advanced solid tumor such as melanoma, head and neck, liver or kidney cancer.

The V gene is TRBV28, the J gene TRBJ1-5; TRBD1 is a possible D gene (6 bases). Germline V CDR1 and CDR2: MDHEN, SYDVKM. Trimming cost V 7 bases and J 4 bases, with 8 bases left between them. The CDR3 totals 12 residues. CDR3 region: CASTTGNQPQHF. CDR3 in DNA: TGTGCCAGCACGACAGGTAATCAGCCCCAGCATTTT.

V and J are TRBV9 and TRBJ2-5, with 9 bases aligning to TRBD2. CDR1 is SGDLS, CDR2 YYNGEE, per germline. After removal of 0 bases from V and 5 bases from J, the junction contained 5 bases not matched to a gene. The CDR3 is 15 residues long. This CDR3 reads CASSVGASGDETQYF. CDR3 bases: TGTGCCAGCAGCGTAGGGGCTAGCGGGGACGAGACCCAGTACTTC. Looking up the rest from reference TRBV9 and TRBJ2-5 gives the full variable domain: DSGVTQTPKHLITATGQRVTLRCSPRSGDLSVYWYQQSLDQGLQFLIQYYNGEERAKGNILERFSAQQFPDLHSELNLSSLELGDSALYFCASSVGASGDETQYFGPGTRLLVL.